This TCR beta chain derives from a study of T-cell reconstitution after alpha-beta-depleted transplantation in children. The study's findings and limits: Several hundred rapidly expanded clones from non-depleted graft cells reportedly supplied alpha-beta T cells about two months post-transplant. Some patients showed high day-60 TCRbeta diversity, which derived from surviving recipient T cells and thymic progenitors.

Unique molecular identifiers featured in how the TCRbeta library was prepared. TCRdb itself ran the PCR reads through MiXCR, one entry per CDR3 protein. The sample consists of 250,000 to 400,000 distinct CDR3 sequences, approximately 20% of them appearing once. For this clonotype: Antigen unknown.

Germline loops: CDR1 MGHDK, CDR2 SYGVNS. The CDR3 is 13 residues long. V was shortened by 7 bases and J by 2 bases, with 9 bases between the two germline ends. The sequence was obtained from a male patient aged 5 to 17 who had a stem cell transplant for acute lymphoblastic leukemia, so the T cells may come from the graft donor. This chain uses TRBV25-1 with TRBJ2-1; tentatively, D is TRBD1 (6 bases). This sample comprised PBMCs, mostly from graft donor cells, obtained 180 days after TCRalphabeta/CD19-depleted stem cell transplant. CDR3 DNA sequence: TGTGCCAGCAAAGACAGGCCCTACAATGAGCAGTTCTTC. Translation: CASKDRPYNEQFF. The complete variable domain, with remaining parts taken from reference TRBV25-1 and TRBJ2-1, reads EADIYQTPRYLVIGTGKKITLECSQTMGHDKMYWYQQDPGMELHLIHYSYGVNSTEKGDLSSESTVSRIRTEHFPLTLESARPSHTSQYLCASKDRPYNEQFFGPGTRLTVL.